What follows are 6 T cell receptor beta chains derived from one specimen sequenced in a study of T cells in Graves' hyperthyroidism and ophthalmopathy. There were TCR beta CDR3 regions amplified from RNA transcripts. In the first-round RT-PCR of the TCR CDR3, the HTBI primer set was used. TCRdb reanalysed the multiplex PCR reads using MiXCR and keeps one entry per CDR3 protein. The sample yields about 600,000 distinct CDR3 sequences, about a sixth seen once. The sequenced material came from blood. The receptors derive from a woman aged 35 to 49 with Graves' ophthalmopathy.

This clonotype was observed at least ten times. The rearrangement links TRBV30 to TRBJ2-1; 14 nucleotides match TRBD2. J was trimmed by 0 bases and V by 1 base; bases with no gene match: 8. Germline V gene data show CDR1 as GTSNPN and CDR2 as SVGIG (reference sequence). This CDR3 region has 19 residues. The CDR3 protein is CAWSGGGLAGGISYNEQFF. In nucleotides, the CDR3 is TGTGCCTGGAGTGGAGGCGGACTAGCGGGGGGCATCTCCTACAATGAGCAGTTCTTC. Based on the CDR3 plus reference TRBV30 and TRBJ2-1, the full variable domain is SQTIHQWPATLVQPVGSPLSLECTVEGTSNPNLYWYRQAAGRGLQLLFYSVGIGQISSEVPQNLSASRPQDRQFILSSKKLLLSDSGFYLCAWSGGGLAGGISYNEQFFGPGTRLTVL.

This chain connects TRBV6-1 to TRBJ2-3, with D perhaps matching TRBD2 (7 bases). The CDR3 is 15 residues long. V dropped 5 bases and J dropped 4 bases, with 16 bases sitting between them. Germline-derived CDR1 and CDR2 are MNHNS and SASEGT. CDR3 protein: CASSYRGGGSDTQYF. DNA of the CDR3: TGTGCCAGCAGTTACCGCGGGGGCGGGTCAGATACGCAGTATTTT.

This clonotype showed up many times. This sequence joins TRBV11-2 and TRBJ1-1; no firm D call. V was shortened by 8 bases and J by 0 bases, with 19 bases between the two germline ends. Germline assignment: CDR1 SGHAT and CDR2 FQNNGV. The CDR3 totals 16 residues. As DNA, the CDR3 is TGTGCCAGCTCAAGCAGTGGGCTCCACCTGAACACTGAAGCTTTCTTT. Its translation: CASSSSGLHLNTEAFF. Drawing the rest from reference TRBV11-2 and TRBJ1-1, the complete variable domain is EAGVAQSPRYKIIEKRQSVAFWCNPISGHATLYWYQQILGQGPKLLIQFQNNGVVDDSQLPKDRFSAERLKGVDSTLKIQPAKLEDSAVYLCASSSSGLHLNTEAFFGQGTRLTVV.

This clonotype was found many times. This chain connects TRBV5-1 to TRBJ1-2; no reliable D call. Trimming removed 0 bases at V and 1 base at J, with 4 bases between. The CDR3 extends over 13 amino acids. Germline values: CDR1 SGHRS, CDR2 YFSETQ. The CDR3 loop reads CASSLGVNYGYTF. The CDR3, as DNA: TGCGCCAGCAGCTTGGGAGTTAACTATGGCTACACCTTC.

This clonotype was counted between two and nine times. The chain joins TRBV6-1 to TRBJ2-7; possible D gene TRBD1, 8 bases. Looked up from germline, CDR1 is MNHNS and CDR2 is SASEGT. The CDR3 covers 13 residues. The V gene lost 5 bases and the J gene lost 6 bases, with 14 bases spanning the gap. The CDR3 sequence: CASSSDREGEQYF. Here the CDR3 DNA reads TGTGCCAGCAGTTCGGACAGGGAGGGCGAGCAGTACTTC.

The rearrangement links TRBV6-1 to TRBJ2-7; 7 bases are shared with TRBD1. V was clipped by 4 bases and J by 9 bases; unmatched bases: 15. The CDR3 sequence is 15 residues long. From germline, CDR1 is MNHNS and CDR2 SASEGT. DNA for the CDR3: TGTGCCAGCAGTGGTAGACAGGGTGGCCATGAGGGGCAGTACTTC. This translates into CASSGRQGGHEGQYF.